One sample yielded the 15 T cell receptor beta chains listed below, sequenced in a study of blood T cell repertoires in COVID-19. Profiling relied on immunoSEQ multiplex PCR, and the TCRdb table lists in-frame clones only, not all of them. This table holds approximately 150,000 clones, 80% to 90% found once. The specimen was peripheral blood. All receptors derive from a woman older than 75 with acute or convalescent COVID-19.

The V gene is TRBV5-4, the J gene TRBJ1-2; D gene uncertain. CDR3 length equals 16 residues. Germline CDR1 is SGHNT and CDR2 is YYREEE (reference sequence). Trimming shortened V by 4 bases and J by 4 bases, and 20 bases separated the two germline ends. DNA for the CDR3: TGTGCCAGCAGCGTAGCTGAGGGCAGGAACCCCTATGGCTACACCTTC. Its protein product is CASSVAEGRNPYGYTF.

The chain uses TRBV19 and TRBJ1-2; 9 positions match TRBD1. The germline V gene encodes CDR1 LNHDA and CDR2 SQIVND (reference sequence). This CDR3 comprises 16 residues. V shed 4 bases, J shed 3 bases, and the junction held 9 bases outside the gene matches. The CDR3 loop is CASSTGQGMMDYGYTF. In DNA, the CDR3 is TGTGCCAGTAGTACCGGACAGGGGATGATGGACTATGGCTACACCTTC.

The chain joins TRBV29-1 to TRBJ1-3, with D unclear. The CDR3 runs 14 residues. Germline V lookup: CDR1 SQVTM, CDR2 ANQGSEA. Trimming cost V 1 base and J 0 bases, with 7 bases left between them. This CDR3 reads CSVEGRDSGNTIYF. In DNA form, the CDR3 reads TGCAGCGTTGAAGGTCGGGACTCTGGAAACACCATATATTTT.

The V call is TRBV24-1, the J call TRBJ2-7; the match to TRBD1 covers 8 bases. Trimming cost V 3 bases and J 4 bases; bases outside gene matches: 4. The CDR3 has 14 residues. CDR1 is KGHDR, CDR2 SFDVKD, per germline. The CDR3 reads CATSDRRGRYEQYF. CDR3 DNA sequence: TGTGCCACCAGTGATCGCAGGGGGCGTTACGAGCAGTACTTC.

CDR3 protein: CASSLQAGNTIYF. DNA of the CDR3: TGTGCCAGTAGTCTCCAAGCCGGAAACACCATATATTTT. The chain employs TRBV19 and TRBJ1-3; D ambiguous. Germline V gene sequence: CDR1 LNHDA, CDR2 SQIVND (reference sequence). This CDR3 comprises 13 residues. Trimming left V 5 bases short and J 4 bases short, with 9 bases between.

This clone is a singleton in its sample. The chain uses TRBV3-1 (or the pseudogene TRBV3-2) and TRBJ1-2, with TRBD1 as a possible D gene (6 bases). Trimming shortened V by 1 base and J by 4 bases, and 16 bases separated the two germline ends. CDR3 length: 16 residues. Germline V gene data show CDR1 as LGHDT and CDR2 as YNNKEL (reference sequence). This chain's CDR3 is CASSQASGGGPYGYTF. The DNA for the CDR3 is TGTGCCAGCAGCCAAGCCTCTGGGGGGGGCCCCTATGGCTACACCTTC.

The chain is built from TRBV5-1 and TRBJ1-1; 7 bases align to TRBD1. The V segment lost 3 bases and the J segment 5 bases; nucleotides outside the gene matches: 7. The germline V gene encodes CDR1 SGHRS and CDR2 YFSETQ. The CDR3 is 14 amino acids. CDR3 amino acids: CASSWDRTKTEAFF. The DNA of the CDR3 is TGCGCCAGCAGCTGGGACAGAACTAAGACTGAAGCTTTCTTT.

The V call is TRBV19, the J call TRBJ1-5, with TRBD1 matching over 7 bases. The V gene's germline CDR1 is LNHDA and CDR2 SQIVND (reference sequence). The CDR3 covers 17 residues. After removal of 4 bases from V and 3 bases from J, the junction contained 12 bases not matched to a gene. This chain's CDR3 is CASSTRQGRTINQPQHF. The DNA of the CDR3 is TGTGCCAGTAGTACCCGACAGGGACGGACGATCAATCAGCCCCAGCATTTT.

This chain uses TRBV12-3 or TRBV12-4 with TRBJ2-7; D is possibly TRBD1 (6 bases). The CDR3 runs to 12 residues. V gave up 5 bases and J gave up 6 bases, with 11 bases separating them. The CDR3 spells CASSRGQSEQYF. For the CDR3, the DNA is TGTGCCAGCAGTCGTGGACAGTCCGAGCAGTACTTC.

The V gene is TRBV28, the J gene TRBJ2-1; D is unresolved. The CDR3 loop spans 13 amino acids. Germline V lookup: CDR1 MDHEN, CDR2 SYDVKM. V was pared by 6 bases and J by 7 bases, with 13 bases between. This chain's CDR3 is CASSRSDINEQFF. The CDR3 DNA sequence: TGTGCCAGCAGCCGATCCGACATAAATGAGCAGTTCTTC.

The chain couples TRBV2 to TRBJ1-1, with D perhaps TRBD1 (6 bases). This CDR3 contains 13 residues. V lost 7 bases, J lost 1 base, and 10 bases lay in between. CDR1 SNHLY and CDR2 FYNNEI come from the germline V gene. CDR3 DNA: TGTGCCAGCATTTTGACAGGGAACACTGAAGCTTTCTTT. It is translated as CASILTGNTEAFF.

The genes are TRBV11-2 and TRBJ2-1, with 9 nucleotides matching TRBD2. Germline values: CDR1 SGHAT, CDR2 FQNNGV. With 5 bases clipped from V and 4 bases from J, the junction kept 9 bases outside the gene matches. This CDR3 has 16 amino acids. Here the CDR3 reads CASSQLSGGVYNEQFF. DNA of the CDR3: TGTGCCAGCAGCCAACTTAGCGGGGGAGTTTACAATGAGCAGTTCTTC. The full variable domain, rest sourced from reference TRBV11-2 and TRBJ2-1, is EAGVAQSPRYKIIEKRQSVAFWCNPISGHATLYWYQQILGQGPKLLIQFQNNGVVDDSQLPKDRFSAERLKGVDSTLKIQPAKLEDSAVYLCASSQLSGGVYNEQFFGPGTRLTVL.

J is TRBJ2-2 and V is TRBV9; D gene uncertain. This CDR3 has 13 residues. V lost 3 bases to trimming and J lost 6 bases, with 9 bases between them. Germline values: CDR1 SGDLS, CDR2 YYNGEE. The CDR3 region has the DNA TGTGCCAGCAGCGCCACGCGGTCCGGGGAGCTGTTTTTT. Amino acid sequence: CASSATRSGELFF.

CDR3 nucleotide sequence: TGTGCCAGCAGCCAAGAGAAATGGGACAGGGTGTCTGGGGCCAACGTCCTGACTTTC. Protein product: CASSQEKWDRVSGANVLTF. The V and J genes are TRBV3-1 (or the pseudogene TRBV3-2) and TRBJ2-6; 9 bases line up with TRBD1. V was pared by 0 bases and J by 1 base, with 7 bases of the junction left unmatched. Germline CDR1 and CDR2: LGHDT and YNNKEL (reference sequence). CDR3 length: 19 amino acids.

The CDR3 region is CASGTGATNEKLFF. The CDR3 DNA reads TGTGCCAGCGGAACGGGTGCAACTAATGAAAAACTGTTTTTT. The V call is TRBV28, the J call TRBJ1-4; D is uncertain. CDR1 and CDR2 (germline): MDHEN, SYDVKM. V was trimmed by 8 bases and J by 0 bases, leaving 10 bases between them. The CDR3 runs 14 residues.